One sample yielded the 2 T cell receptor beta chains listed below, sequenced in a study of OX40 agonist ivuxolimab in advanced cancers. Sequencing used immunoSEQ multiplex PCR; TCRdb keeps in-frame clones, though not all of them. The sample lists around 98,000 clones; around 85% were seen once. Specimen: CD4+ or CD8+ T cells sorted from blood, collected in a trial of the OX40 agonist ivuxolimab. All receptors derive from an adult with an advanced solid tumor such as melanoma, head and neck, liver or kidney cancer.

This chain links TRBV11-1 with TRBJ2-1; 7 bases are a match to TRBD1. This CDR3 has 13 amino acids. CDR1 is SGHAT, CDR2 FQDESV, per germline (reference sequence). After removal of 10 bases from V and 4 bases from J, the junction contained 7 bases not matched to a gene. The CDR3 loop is CAIAGTAYNEQFF. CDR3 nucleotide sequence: TGTGCCATCGCCGGGACAGCATACAATGAGCAGTTCTTC.

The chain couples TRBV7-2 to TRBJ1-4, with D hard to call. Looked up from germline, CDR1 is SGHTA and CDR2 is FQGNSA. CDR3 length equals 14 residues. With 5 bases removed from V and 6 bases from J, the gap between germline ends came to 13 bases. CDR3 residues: CASSGVGLYEKLFF. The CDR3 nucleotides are TGTGCCAGCAGCGGAGTAGGGCTGTATGAAAAACTGTTTTTT.